This entry lists 2 T cell receptor beta chains sequenced from one sample in a study of somatic mutations in cytotoxic T cells in rheumatoid arthritis (dated by TCRdb to the late 2010s). Libraries were built with the immunoSEQ multiplex PCR assay. TCRdb carries this immuneACCESS record with in-frame sequences only. Its versions omit some clonotypes, under half of them owing to an unresolved V gene in the studies checked, with the rest unexplained. This sample holds about 6,700 clones; roughly four fifths were observed only once. In total, the top ten clones hold more than 35% of the sample. The sample was CD8+ T cells sorted from blood. These receptors came from a woman aged 60-75 years in good health.

The chain links TRBV9 to TRBJ1-6; 7 bases line up with TRBD1. J gave up 4 bases and V 3 bases, and 10 bases lay outside the gene matches. CDR3 length: 17 amino acids. Germline V lookup: CDR1 SGDLS, CDR2 YYNGEE. The CDR3: CASSEEGAPPYNSPLHF. The CDR3 DNA reads as TGTGCCAGCAGCGAAGAGGGGGCGCCTCCATATAATTCACCCCTCCACTTT.

V gene TRBV27 combines with J gene TRBJ2-7; a weak D match, TRBD2 (6 bases). The germline CDR1 and CDR2 sequences are MNHEY and SMNVEV (reference sequence). The CDR3 consists of 12 residues. The V end lost 3 bases, the J end lost 3 bases, and 6 bases lay between the germline ends. The CDR3 protein is CASSFSGYEQYF. The CDR3 DNA is TGTGCCAGCAGTTTTAGCGGCTACGAGCAGTACTTC.